In this sample, the clone carrying this TCR beta chain turned up many times. Its antigen is not identified. This sample is drawn from a study of T cells after posttransplantation cyclophosphamide. Study results and limitations: Donor-recipient repertoire similarity was low at 1-2 months, rising over year one. Recipient CMV seropositivity and CMV reactivation strongly tracked TRB clonality. Skin or GI-infiltrating T cells shared few TRB sequences with blood.

The table came from immunoSEQ multiplex PCR; TCRdb's copy has only in-frame clones and leaves some out. The table lists 44,000 or so clones, no singletons, with about 2% in the top ten. The origin of this receptor is a man aged 35-49 years in good health, CMV-negative, and a related stem cell transplant donor. The specimen sequenced was PBMCs.

The CDR3 region is CASSPRTGSNTEAFF. CDR3 bases: TGCGCCAGCAGCCCACGGACAGGTTCGAACACTGAAGCTTTCTTT. The rearrangement uses TRBV5-1 and TRBJ1-1; 7 bases agree with TRBD1. CDR3 length: 15 amino acids. Germline V gene data show CDR1 as SGHRS and CDR2 as YFSETQ. With 4 bases clipped from V and 1 base from J, the junction kept 7 bases outside the gene matches. The whole variable domain, filled in from reference TRBV5-1 and TRBJ1-1, reads KAGVTQTPRYLIKTRGQQVTLSCSPISGHRSVSWYQQTPGQGLQFLFEYFSETQRNKGNFPGRFSGRQFSNSRSEMNVSTLELGDSALYLCASSPRTGSNTEAFFGQGTRLTVV.